This T cell receptor (beta chain) comes out of a study of CD4+ T cells in melanoma. TCRdb's table, derived via immunoSEQ multiplex PCR, lists solely in-frame clones and lacks some. This sample has 6,000 to 8,000 clones, with under 75% found just once. Findings of the study overall: Reportedly, melanoma neoantigen-specific CD4+ T cells showed varied differentiation states. A reported correlation linked neoantigen-specific CD4+ T cells to CD8+, macrophage and B cell function.

In regard to this clone: The antigen is undetermined.

CDR3 size: 15 residues. The germline V and J ends were trimmed by 3 bases and 2 bases, with 13 bases remaining between them. The V gene's germline CDR1 is SGHRS and CDR2 YFSETQ. Sample: cells from a culture (not recorded whether cultured in vitro). The chain recombines TRBV5-1 with TRBJ2-3; D remains unclear. The clonotype was recovered from a human donor with melanoma. CDR3 sequence reads: CASSSDGHPTDTQYF. The DNA of the CDR3 is TGCGCCAGCAGCTCGGACGGGCACCCCACAGATACGCAGTATTTT.